A single sample gave rise to the 9 T cell receptor beta chains below, sequenced in a study of shared clonotypes between healthy human individuals (dated by TCRdb to 2020 to 2021). The method behind the library was the immunoSEQ multiplex PCR assay. TCRdb provides this immuneACCESS table in a form limited to in-frame rearrangements. Some clones are lacking; in checked studies, under half of them reflect an unresolved V gene, and why the rest are absent is not known. This sample is represented by about 2 million clones; 95% of them were singletons. The ten largest account for 0.1% to 0.15% of the sample. The sample taken for sequencing was naive CD4+ T cells sorted from blood. The sample's cell subset or site label, decoded: CD45RA+ positively selected. The receptor set was obtained from a man aged 18 to 30 in good health.

The chain recombines TRBV27 with TRBJ1-1, with TRBD1 as a possible D gene (5 bases). CDR1 and CDR2 (germline): MNHEY, SMNVEV (reference sequence). The CDR3 totals 16 residues. V lost 5 bases, J lost 2 bases, and 18 bases lay in between. CDR3 sequence reads: CASSANRPGRNTEAFF. In nucleotides, the CDR3 is TGTGCCAGCAGTGCAAATAGACCGGGACGCAACACTGAAGCTTTCTTT.

This clone appeared a single time. The V gene is TRBV5-6, the J gene TRBJ1-4; 8 bases fit TRBD1. The junction had 5 bases not matched to a gene; V was cut back by 2 bases and J by 8 bases. Looked up from germline, CDR1 is SGHDT and CDR2 is YYEEEE. The CDR3 consists of 14 residues. CDR3 sequence reads: CASSLQGGGEKLFF. In DNA form, the CDR3 reads TGTGCCAGCAGCTTACAGGGGGGTGGAGAAAAACTGTTTTTT.

The V call is TRBV4-3, the J call TRBJ2-7; D unclear. With 2 bases removed from V and 4 bases from J, the gap between germline ends came to 12 bases. Germline values: CDR1 LGHNA, CDR2 YSLEER. The CDR3 covers 14 residues. CDR3 amino acids: CASSQRSRSYEQYF. The CDR3 DNA reads as TGCGCCAGCAGCCAAAGATCTCGGAGTTACGAGCAGTACTTC.

The chain combines TRBV7-8 with TRBJ2-1; D is unclear. Germline CDR1 reads SGHVS; CDR2 reads FQNEAQ. CDR3 size: 15 residues. Trimming removed 0 bases at V and 3 bases at J, with 9 bases between. The CDR3 nucleotides are TGTGCCAGCAGCTTAGCACACGCAATCTACAATGAGCAGTTCTTC. Its translation is CASSLAHAIYNEQFF.

V is TRBV6-5 and J is TRBJ1-2; 7 positions match TRBD1. In germline, CDR1 is MNHEY, CDR2 SVGAGI. J gave up 4 bases and V 6 bases, and 8 bases lay outside the gene matches. The CDR3 runs 14 residues. The CDR3 reads CASRPARDSYGYTF. Written as DNA, the CDR3 is TGTGCCAGCAGGCCCGCGAGGGACAGCTATGGCTACACCTTC.

About this clone itself: One end of the junction fails to match germline, which may point to a read error. The genes are TRBV7-3 and TRBJ2-6; D may be TRBD2 (6 bases). The CDR3 is made up of 18 amino acids. Germline CDR1 and CDR2: SGHTA and FQGTGA. The CDR3 protein is CASSVTGDPSSGANVLTF. The CDR3 nucleotides read TGTGCCAGCAGCGTAACGGGGGACCCTAGCTCTGGGGCCAACGTCCTGACTTTC.

In DNA form, the CDR3 reads TGTGCCAGCAGCCCCCTCCGGGGGCACGACAATGAGCAGTTCTTC. Its translation: CASSPLRGHDNEQFF. The rearrangement joins TRBV11-3 to TRBJ2-1; tentatively, D is TRBD1 or TRBD2 (6 bases each). The V gene lost 5 bases and the J gene lost 5 bases, with 16 bases spanning the gap. Germline loops: CDR1 SGHNT, CDR2 YENEEA. The CDR3 has 15 residues.

The V and J genes are TRBV6-1 and TRBJ2-7; possibly TRBD1 or TRBD2 for D (5 bases each). Between the trimmed V and J ends, which lost 5 bases and 1 base, there was a span of 15 bases. The germline V gene has CDR1 MNHNS and CDR2 SASEGT. The CDR3 runs to 15 residues. The CDR3 DNA sequence: TGTGCCAGCAGTACCCAGTGGGGGTCGTCCTACGAGCAGTACTTC. Translation: CASSTQWGSSYEQYF.

A remark on this clone: One end of the junction does not line up with germline, which may come from a read error. The V gene is TRBV11-3, the J gene TRBJ2-7; no firm D call. CDR1 SGHNT and CDR2 YENEEA come from the germline V gene. The CDR3 sequence is 12 residues long. CDR3 DNA sequence: TGTGCCAGCAGCTTAAGCTCCTCCGAGCAGTACTTC. Its protein product is CASSLSSSEQYF.